This is a list of T cell receptor beta chains from one sample in a study of blood T cell repertoires in COVID-19. The protocol was immunoSEQ multiplex PCR, while the TCRdb copy is restricted to in-frame clones and leaves out a portion. The sample has 160,000 or so clones, more than 80% seen once. Sequenced: peripheral blood. The receptor source for this set is a man aged 60 to 69 with acute or convalescent COVID-19. Each CDR3 is given with its conserved first and last residue. Fields, in order: J gene, clone size, V gene, D gene, CDR3 protein, CDR3 DNA. A D gene is named only where the DNA matches it firmly. Part of the rows lack a size; the others show once, few, many or a class for expanded clones.

j_gene: TRBJ1-6
abundance: NA
v_gene: TRBV5-1
d_gene: TRBD1
CDR3aa: CASSDRVDSPLHF
CDR3nt: TGCGCCAGCAGCGACAGGGTAGATTCACCCCTCCACTTT

j_gene: TRBJ1-3
abundance: NA
v_gene: TRBV4-3
d_gene: NA
CDR3aa: CASSQDRQGSGNTIYF
CDR3nt: TGCGCCAGCAGCCAAGATCGGCAGGGCTCTGGAAACACCATATATTTT

j_gene: TRBJ2-2
abundance: NA
v_gene: TRBV18
d_gene: TRBD1
CDR3aa: CASSPNRGGGELFF
CDR3nt: TGTGCCAGCTCACCCAACAGGGGCGGCGGGGAGCTGTTTTTT

j_gene: TRBJ1-1
abundance: NA
v_gene: TRBV2
d_gene: TRBD1
CDR3aa: CASNRGQGVEAFF
CDR3nt: TGTGCCAGCAACAGAGGACAGGGGGTTGAAGCTTTCTTT

j_gene: TRBJ2-1
abundance: NA
v_gene: TRBV6-5
d_gene: TRBD2
CDR3aa: CASSSSSGGSYNEQFF
CDR3nt: TGTGCCAGCAGTTCTTCTAGCGGGGGATCCTACAATGAGCAGTTCTTC

j_gene: TRBJ1-2
abundance: NA
v_gene: TRBV19
d_gene: TRBD1
CDR3aa: CASRTQGANYGYTF
CDR3nt: TGTGCCAGTAGAACGCAGGGGGCCAACTATGGCTACACCTTC

j_gene: TRBJ2-7
abundance: once
v_gene: TRBV9
d_gene: TRBD2
CDR3aa: CASSLGTNSYEQYF
CDR3nt: TGTGCCAGCAGCCTCGGGACTAACTCCTACGAGCAGTACTTC

j_gene: TRBJ1-1
abundance: NA
v_gene: TRBV27
d_gene: NA
CDR3aa: CASSLSGLRANTEAFF
CDR3nt: TGTGCCAGCAGTCTCTCAGGCCTAAGAGCTAACACTGAAGCTTTCTTT

j_gene: TRBJ1-4
abundance: NA
v_gene: TRBV18
d_gene: NA
CDR3aa: CASSPEAPAGFLKLFF
CDR3nt: TGTGCCAGCTCACCAGAGGCGCCCGCCGGATTTTTAAAACTGTTTTTT

j_gene: TRBJ2-1
abundance: NA
v_gene: TRBV7-3
d_gene: TRBD2
CDR3aa: CASSGDGLAGAEQFF
CDR3nt: TGTGCCAGCAGCGGTGACGGGCTAGCGGGTGCTGAGCAGTTCTTC

j_gene: TRBJ1-4
abundance: NA
v_gene: TRBV6-2/TRBV6-3
d_gene: NA
CDR3aa: CASSYSSRSPPLFATNEKLFF
CDR3nt: TGTGCCAGCAGTTACTCGAGTCGGAGCCCCCCTCTATTTGCAACTAATGAAAAACTGTTTTTT

j_gene: TRBJ1-6
abundance: NA
v_gene: TRBV14
d_gene: TRBD1
CDR3aa: CASSPKEDREYSSYNSPLHF
CDR3nt: TGTGCCAGCAGTCCGAAGGAGGACAGGGAGTATTCGTCCTATAATTCACCCCTCCACTTT

j_gene: TRBJ2-7
abundance: few
v_gene: TRBV24-1
d_gene: TRBD2
CDR3aa: CATSDPKGGGGSRQQYF
CDR3nt: TGTGCCACCAGTGATCCCAAGGGTGGCGGGGGGTCCAGACAGCAGTACTTC

j_gene: TRBJ1-1
abundance: NA
v_gene: TRBV6-5
d_gene: NA
CDR3aa: CASGSAGGTEAFF
CDR3nt: TGTGCCAGCGGGTCCGCGGGGGGGACTGAAGCTTTCTTT

j_gene: TRBJ2-1
abundance: NA
v_gene: TRBV6-2/TRBV6-3
d_gene: TRBD2
CDR3aa: CASSGRGRTSYNEQFF
CDR3nt: TGTGCCAGCAGCGGTCGGGGAAGGACTAGCTACAATGAGCAGTTCTTC

j_gene: TRBJ1-3
abundance: many
v_gene: TRBV2
d_gene: NA
CDR3aa: CASIPRQTGAGNTIYF
CDR3nt: TGTGCCAGCATACCAAGACAGACAGGCGCTGGAAACACCATATATTTT

j_gene: TRBJ2-2
abundance: few
v_gene: TRBV5-1
d_gene: NA
CDR3aa: CASSSTTVNTGELFF
CDR3nt: TGCGCCAGCAGCTCTACGACAGTGAACACCGGGGAGCTGTTTTTT

j_gene: TRBJ2-3
abundance: NA
v_gene: TRBV9
d_gene: TRBD2
CDR3aa: CASSVVGGSTSTDTQYF
CDR3nt: TGTGCCAGCAGCGTAGTGGGGGGGTCGACTAGCACAGATACGCAGTATTTT

j_gene: TRBJ1-3
abundance: NA
v_gene: TRBV5-1
d_gene: NA
CDR3aa: CASHLGGSGNTIYF
CDR3nt: TGCGCCAGTCATTTGGGGGGCTCTGGAAACACCATATATTTT

j_gene: TRBJ2-5
abundance: NA
v_gene: TRBV18
d_gene: NA
CDR3aa: CASSSDGGQTQYF
CDR3nt: TGTGCCAGCTCGTCGGACGGAGGGCAGACCCAGTACTTC

j_gene: TRBJ1-2
abundance: NA
v_gene: TRBV27
d_gene: TRBD1
CDR3aa: CASSPRTGVGGYTF
CDR3nt: TGTGCCAGCAGTCCAAGGACAGGGGTCGGGGGCTACACCTTC

j_gene: TRBJ2-1
abundance: NA
v_gene: TRBV7-9
d_gene: TRBD1
CDR3aa: CASSQTTGAHEQFF
CDR3nt: TGTGCCAGCAGCCAAACTACAGGGGCCCATGAGCAGTTCTTC

j_gene: TRBJ2-7
abundance: NA
v_gene: TRBV12-5
d_gene: TRBD1
CDR3aa: CASAPGQGASYEQYF
CDR3nt: TGTGCTAGTGCTCCCGGACAGGGGGCATCCTACGAGCAGTACTTC

j_gene: TRBJ2-2
abundance: NA
v_gene: TRBV19
d_gene: NA
CDR3aa: CASSPTGTNTGELFF
CDR3nt: TGTGCCAGTAGTCCTACAGGGACGAACACCGGGGAGCTGTTTTTT